This T cell receptor (beta chain) was found in a study of blood T cell repertoires in COVID-19. As for the study in general: Samples representing acute and convalescent COVID-19 were sourced from the United States, Italy and Spain.

The germline V and J ends were trimmed by 8 bases and 9 bases, with 20 bases remaining between them. Germline V gives CDR1 MNHEY, CDR2 SVGAGI. This CDR3 has 14 amino acids. In the original analysis: Using reference gene primer amplification, nucleated cell counts were estimated. Clones were read by immunoSEQ multiplex PCR, and TCRdb kept only the in-frame ones, dropping some. The DNA gave D and trimming, while V, J and clone size come from that table. The sample has about 150,000 clones, 84% seen once. The chain is built from TRBV6-5 and TRBJ1-3; tentatively, D is TRBD1 (6 bases). Sequencing used peripheral blood. This TCR was recovered from a woman aged 45 to 65 in a cohort sampled during active or convalescent COVID-19. The DNA of the CDR3 is TGTGCCAGCTACGACGGAGGGGGGGTCGGCACCATATATTTT. Encoded protein: CASYDGGGVGTIYF.